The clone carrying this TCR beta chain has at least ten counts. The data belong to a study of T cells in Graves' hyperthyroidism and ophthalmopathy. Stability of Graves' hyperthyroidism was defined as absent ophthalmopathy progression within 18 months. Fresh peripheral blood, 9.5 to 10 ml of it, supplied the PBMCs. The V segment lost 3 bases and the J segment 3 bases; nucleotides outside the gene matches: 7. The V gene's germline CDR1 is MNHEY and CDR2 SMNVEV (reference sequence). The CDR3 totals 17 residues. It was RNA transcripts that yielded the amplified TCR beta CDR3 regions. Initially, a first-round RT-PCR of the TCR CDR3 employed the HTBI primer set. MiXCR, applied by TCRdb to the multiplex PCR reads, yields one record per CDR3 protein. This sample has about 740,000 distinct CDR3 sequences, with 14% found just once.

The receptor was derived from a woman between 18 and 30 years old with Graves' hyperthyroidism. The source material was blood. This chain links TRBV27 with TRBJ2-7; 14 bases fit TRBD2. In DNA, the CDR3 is TGTGCCAGCAGTTTCCTTCCCGGGACTAGCGGGAGCTACGAGCAGTACTTC. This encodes CASSFLPGTSGSYEQYF.